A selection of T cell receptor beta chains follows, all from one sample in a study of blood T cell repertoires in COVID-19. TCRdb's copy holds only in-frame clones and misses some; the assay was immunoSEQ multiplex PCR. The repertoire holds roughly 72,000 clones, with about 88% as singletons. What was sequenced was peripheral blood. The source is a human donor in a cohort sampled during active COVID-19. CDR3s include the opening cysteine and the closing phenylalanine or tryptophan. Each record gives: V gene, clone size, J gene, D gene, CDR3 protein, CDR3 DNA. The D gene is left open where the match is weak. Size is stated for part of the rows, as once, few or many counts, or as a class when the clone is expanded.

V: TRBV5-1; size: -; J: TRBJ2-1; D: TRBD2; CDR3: CASSPQVAGLNNEQFF; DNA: TGCGCCAGCAGCCCCCAAGTAGCGGGGCTTAACAATGAGCAGTTCTTC
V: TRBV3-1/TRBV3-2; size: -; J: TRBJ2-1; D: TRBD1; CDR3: CASSHEAGTGGFNEQFF; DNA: TGTGCCAGCAGCCACGAAGCCGGGACAGGGGGCTTCAATGAGCAGTTCTTC
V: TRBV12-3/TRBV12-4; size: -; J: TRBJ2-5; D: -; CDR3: CASSLRAPETQYF; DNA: TGTGCCAGCAGTTTAAGAGCTCCGGAGACCCAGTACTTC
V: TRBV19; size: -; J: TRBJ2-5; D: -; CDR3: CASSILLGTQETQYF; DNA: TGTGCCAGTAGTATCCTCCTAGGAACGCAAGAGACCCAGTACTTC
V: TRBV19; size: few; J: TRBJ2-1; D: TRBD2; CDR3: CASSSQSSGRLSNEQFF; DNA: TGTGCCAGTAGTAGTCAATCTAGCGGGAGGCTTTCCAATGAGCAGTTCTTC
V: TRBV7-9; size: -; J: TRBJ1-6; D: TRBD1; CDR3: CASSLDRGNSPLHF; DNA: TGTGCCAGCAGCCTAGACAGGGGAAATTCACCCCTCCACTTT
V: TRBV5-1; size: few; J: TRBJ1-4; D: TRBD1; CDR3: CASSEETGDNEKLFF; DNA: TGCGCCAGCAGCGAGGAGACAGGGGATAATGAAAAACTGTTTTTT
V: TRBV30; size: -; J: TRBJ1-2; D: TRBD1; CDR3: CAWSGTGGYYGYTF; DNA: TGTGCCTGGAGCGGGACAGGGGGCTACTATGGCTACACCTTC
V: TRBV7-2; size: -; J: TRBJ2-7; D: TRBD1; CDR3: CASSLDAGQVPYEQYF; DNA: TGTGCCAGCAGCTTAGATGCGGGACAGGTCCCCTACGAGCAGTACTTC
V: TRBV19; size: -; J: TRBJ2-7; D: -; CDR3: CASSSPRQALDEQYF; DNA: TGTGCCAGTAGTTCACCTCGACAGGCTCTGGACGAGCAGTACTTC
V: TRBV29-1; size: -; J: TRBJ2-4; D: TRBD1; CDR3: CSVETGVGDIQYF; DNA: TGCAGCGTTGAAACAGGGGTGGGGGACATTCAGTACTTC
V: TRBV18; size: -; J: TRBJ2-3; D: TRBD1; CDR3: CASSPRETGGGTDTQYF; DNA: TGTGCCAGCTCACCACGTGAGACAGGGGGAGGCACAGATACGCAGTATTTT
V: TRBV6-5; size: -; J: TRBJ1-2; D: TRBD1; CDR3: CASRRQGMNGYTF; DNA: TGTGCCAGCAGGCGACAGGGAATGAATGGCTACACCTTC
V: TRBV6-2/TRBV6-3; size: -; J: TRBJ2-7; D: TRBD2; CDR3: CASSRSGGAREQYF; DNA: TGTGCCAGCAGCCGTAGCGGGGGGGCTCGAGAGCAGTACTTC
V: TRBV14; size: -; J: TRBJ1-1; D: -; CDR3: CASSQVFRGEAFF; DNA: TGTGCCAGCAGCCAAGTCTTCAGGGGTGAAGCTTTCTTT
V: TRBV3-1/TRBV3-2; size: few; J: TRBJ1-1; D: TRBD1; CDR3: CASSQAGGGTEAFF; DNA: TGTGCCAGCAGCCAGGCAGGGGGCGGGACTGAAGCTTTCTTT
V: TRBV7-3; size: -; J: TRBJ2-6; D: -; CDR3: CASSSGGANVLTF; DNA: TGTGCCAGCAGCTCAGGTGGGGCCAACGTCCTGACTTTC
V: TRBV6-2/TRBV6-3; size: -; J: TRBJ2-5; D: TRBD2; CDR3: CASSSGGAGGQETQYF; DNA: TGTGCCAGCAGTTCGGGGGGAGCGGGGGGACAAGAGACCCAGTACTTC
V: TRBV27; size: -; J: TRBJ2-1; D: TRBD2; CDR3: CASSLGGSNNEQFF; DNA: TGTGCCAGCAGTTTAGGCGGGAGTAATAATGAGCAGTTCTTC
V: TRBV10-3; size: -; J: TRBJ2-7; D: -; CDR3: CAISDNVDNYEQYF; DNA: TGTGCCATCAGTGACAATGTCGACAATTACGAGCAGTACTTC
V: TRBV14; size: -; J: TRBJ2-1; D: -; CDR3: CASSQAPSSYNEQFF; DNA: TGTGCCAGCAGCCAAGCGCCTAGCTCCTACAATGAGCAGTTCTTC
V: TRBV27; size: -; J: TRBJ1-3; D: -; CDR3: CASSSTGQGNTIYF; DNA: TGTGCCAGCAGTTCTACGGGACAAGGAAACACCATATATTTT